This T cell receptor beta chain emerged from a study of cytomegalovirus exposure and HLA in healthy donors. The data were produced by immunoSEQ multiplex PCR, yet TCRdb's version contains in-frame clones alone and is incomplete. The sample consists of fewer than 400,000 clones, roughly 88% of them appearing once. The V segment lost 0 bases and the J segment 15 bases; nucleotides outside the gene matches: 13. The V gene's germline CDR1 is SGHNT and CDR2 YENEEA. The CDR3 is 15 amino acids. The chain employs TRBV11-3 and TRBJ2-1; the match to TRBD2 covers 8 bases. The origin of this receptor is a woman under 30 in good health and CMV-seronegative. Sequencing used PBMCs. The CDR3 region has the DNA TGTGCCAGCAGCTTAGATAGGAGCGGGAGTGCCTCGCGGTTCTTC. This codes for CASSLDRSGSASRFF.